The entry below gives a single T cell receptor (beta chain) sequence along with its context. Its target is unknown. Researchers reported sorting CD4+ naive, central memory, regulatory and stem cell-like memory cells via CD45RO/CCR7/CD25/CD127/CD95/CD27. The germline CDR1 and CDR2 sequences are SGHTA and FQGNSA. The CDR3 is 16 amino acids. V lost 1 base and J lost 2; bases outside the gene matches: 5. These data belong to a study of beta chain features in type 1 diabetes. General study results and limits: It was possible that PCR favored shorter templates, equally so in patients and controls. In type 1 diabetes patients, VDJ junctions had fewer insertions; deletions at these junctions were more frequent. Whether HLA type affects TCRB rearrangement stayed undetermined in the present work.

Sequenced material consisted of expressed TCRB transcripts (all of the isolated RNA was reverse transcribed). Data came from immunoSEQ multiplex PCR; TCRdb stores just in-frame clones and leaves some out. The data hold about 410,000 clones, with approximately 14% observed a single time. V and J are TRBV7-2 and TRBJ2-3, with 8 bases that match TRBD2. The source is a young man in good health. The sequencing input was naive CD4+ T cells from blood. CDR3 region: CASSLVTGGITDTQYF. The CDR3 DNA reads as TGTGCCAGCAGCTTAGTAACGGGAGGGATCACAGATACGCAGTATTTT.